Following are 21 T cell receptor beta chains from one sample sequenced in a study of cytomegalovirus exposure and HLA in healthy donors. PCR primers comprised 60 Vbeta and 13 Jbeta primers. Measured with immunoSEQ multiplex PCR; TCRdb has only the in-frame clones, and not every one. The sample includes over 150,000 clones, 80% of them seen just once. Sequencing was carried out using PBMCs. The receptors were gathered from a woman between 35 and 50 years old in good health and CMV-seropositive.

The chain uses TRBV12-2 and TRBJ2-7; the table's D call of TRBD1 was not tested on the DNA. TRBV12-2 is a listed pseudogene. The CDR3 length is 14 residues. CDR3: CASRLINNSYEQYF. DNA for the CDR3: TGTGCAAGTCGCTTAATAAACAACTCCTACGAGCAGTACTTC.

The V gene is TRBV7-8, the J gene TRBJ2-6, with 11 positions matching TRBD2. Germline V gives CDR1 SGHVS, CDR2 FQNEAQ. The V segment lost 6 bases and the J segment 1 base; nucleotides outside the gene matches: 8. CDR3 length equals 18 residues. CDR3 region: CASRSRLAGKSGANVLTF. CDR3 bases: TGTGCCAGCAGGTCCAGACTAGCGGGGAAGTCTGGGGCCAACGTCCTGACTTTC.

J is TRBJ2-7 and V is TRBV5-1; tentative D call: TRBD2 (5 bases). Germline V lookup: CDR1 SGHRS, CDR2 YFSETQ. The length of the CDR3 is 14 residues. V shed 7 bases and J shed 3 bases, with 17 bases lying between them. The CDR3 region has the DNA TGCGCCAGCTCCCCAGAGGGAGAGAACTACGAGCAGTACTTC. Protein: CASSPEGENYEQYF.

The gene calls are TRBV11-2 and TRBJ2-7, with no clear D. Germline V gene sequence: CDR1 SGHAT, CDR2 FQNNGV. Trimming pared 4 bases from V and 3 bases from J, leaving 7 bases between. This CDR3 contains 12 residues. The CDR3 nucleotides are TGTGCCAGCAGCTCCTCTAGCTACGAGCAGTACTTC. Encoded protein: CASSSSSYEQYF. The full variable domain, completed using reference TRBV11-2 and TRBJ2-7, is EAGVAQSPRYKIIEKRQSVAFWCNPISGHATLYWYQQILGQGPKLLIQFQNNGVVDDSQLPKDRFSAERLKGVDSTLKIQPAKLEDSAVYLCASSSSSYEQYFGPGTRLTVT.

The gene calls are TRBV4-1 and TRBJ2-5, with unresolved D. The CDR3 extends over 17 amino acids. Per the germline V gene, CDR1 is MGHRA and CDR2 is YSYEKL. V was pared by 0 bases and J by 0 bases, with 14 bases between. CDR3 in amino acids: CASSQDPASYYQETQYF. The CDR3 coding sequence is TGCGCCAGCAGCCAAGATCCAGCGAGTTATTACCAAGAGACCCAGTACTTC.

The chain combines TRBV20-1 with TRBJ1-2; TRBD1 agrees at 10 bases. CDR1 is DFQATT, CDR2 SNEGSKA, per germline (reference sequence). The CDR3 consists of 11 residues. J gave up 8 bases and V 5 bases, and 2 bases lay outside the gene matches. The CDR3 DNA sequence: TGCAGTGCTCGGGACAGGGGAGGCTACACCTTC. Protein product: CSARDRGGYTF.

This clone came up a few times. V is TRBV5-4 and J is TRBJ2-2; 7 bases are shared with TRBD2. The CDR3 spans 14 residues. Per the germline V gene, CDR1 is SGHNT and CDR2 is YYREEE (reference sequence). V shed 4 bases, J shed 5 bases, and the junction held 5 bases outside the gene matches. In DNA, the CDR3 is TGTGCCAGCAGCGGGGGGGGATCTACCGGGGAGCTGTTTTTT. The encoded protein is CASSGGGSTGELFF.

In DNA form, the CDR3 reads TGTGCCAGCAGCACCCAGCGACTAGGAACCTACGAGCAGTACTTC. Translation: CASSTQRLGTYEQYF. The chain uses TRBV11-2 and TRBJ2-7, with D perhaps TRBD2 (6 bases). This CDR3 region has 15 residues. CDR1 is SGHAT and CDR2 is FQNNGV in the germline V gene. V shed 5 bases and J shed 2 bases, with 16 bases lying between them.

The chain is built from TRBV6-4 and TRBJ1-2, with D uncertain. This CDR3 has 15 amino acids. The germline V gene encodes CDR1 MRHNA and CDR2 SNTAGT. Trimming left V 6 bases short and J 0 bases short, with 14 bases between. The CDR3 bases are TGTGCCAGCAGCGTTGAGCACAGTACTAACTATGGCTACACCTTC. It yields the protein CASSVEHSTNYGYTF.

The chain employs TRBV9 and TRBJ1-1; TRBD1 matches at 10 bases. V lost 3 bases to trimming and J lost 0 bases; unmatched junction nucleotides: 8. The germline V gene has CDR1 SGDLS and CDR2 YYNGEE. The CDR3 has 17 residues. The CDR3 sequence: CASSANRDRGMNTEAFF. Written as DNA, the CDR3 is TGTGCCAGCAGCGCCAACCGGGACAGGGGAATGAACACTGAAGCTTTCTTT.

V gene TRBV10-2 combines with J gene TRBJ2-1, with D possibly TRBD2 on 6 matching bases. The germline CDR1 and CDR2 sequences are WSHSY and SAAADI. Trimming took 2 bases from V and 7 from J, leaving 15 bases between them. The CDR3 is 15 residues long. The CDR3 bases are TGCGCCAGCAGTGAGCCCCCTTCTGGGGGGAATGAGCAGTTCTTC. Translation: CASSEPPSGGNEQFF.

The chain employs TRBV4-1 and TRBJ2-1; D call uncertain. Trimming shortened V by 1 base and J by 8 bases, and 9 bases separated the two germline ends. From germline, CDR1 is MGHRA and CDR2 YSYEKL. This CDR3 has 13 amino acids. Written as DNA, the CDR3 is TGCGCCAGCAGCCAAGTAACGGCGGATGAGCAGTTCTTC. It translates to CASSQVTADEQFF.

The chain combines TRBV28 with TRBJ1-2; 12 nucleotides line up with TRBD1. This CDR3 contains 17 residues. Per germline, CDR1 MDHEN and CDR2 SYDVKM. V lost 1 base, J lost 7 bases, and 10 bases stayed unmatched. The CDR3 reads CASSLYGDRGRSGGYTF. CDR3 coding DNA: TGTGCCAGCAGTTTATATGGGGACAGGGGGCGATCGGGTGGCTACACCTTC.

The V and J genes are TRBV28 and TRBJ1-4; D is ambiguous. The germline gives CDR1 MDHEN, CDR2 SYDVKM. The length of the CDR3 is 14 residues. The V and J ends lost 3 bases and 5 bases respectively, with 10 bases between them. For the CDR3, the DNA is TGTGCCAGCAGTTTGACGGAGGAGAATGAAAAACTGTTTTTT. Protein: CASSLTEENEKLFF.

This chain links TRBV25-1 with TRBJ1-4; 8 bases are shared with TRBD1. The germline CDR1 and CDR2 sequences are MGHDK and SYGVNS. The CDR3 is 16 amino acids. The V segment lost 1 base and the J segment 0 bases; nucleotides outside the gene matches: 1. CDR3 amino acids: CASSESQGATNEKLFF. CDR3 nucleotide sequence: TGTGCCAGCAGTGAATCACAGGGGGCAACTAATGAAAAACTGTTTTTT.

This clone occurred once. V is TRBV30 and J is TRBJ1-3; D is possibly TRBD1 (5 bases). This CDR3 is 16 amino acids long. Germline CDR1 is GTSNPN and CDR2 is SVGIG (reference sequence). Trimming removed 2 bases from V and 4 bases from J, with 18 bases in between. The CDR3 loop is CAWSPLGGMAGNTIYF. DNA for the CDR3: TGTGCCTGGAGTCCCCTCGGGGGGATGGCAGGAAACACCATATATTTT.

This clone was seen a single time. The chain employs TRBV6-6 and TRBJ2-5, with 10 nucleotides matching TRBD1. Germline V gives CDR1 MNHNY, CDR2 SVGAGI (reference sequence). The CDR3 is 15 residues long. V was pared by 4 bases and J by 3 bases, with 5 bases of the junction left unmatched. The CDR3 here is CASSSLTGGKETQYF. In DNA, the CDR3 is TGTGCCAGCAGTTCCCTGACAGGGGGCAAAGAGACCCAGTACTTC.

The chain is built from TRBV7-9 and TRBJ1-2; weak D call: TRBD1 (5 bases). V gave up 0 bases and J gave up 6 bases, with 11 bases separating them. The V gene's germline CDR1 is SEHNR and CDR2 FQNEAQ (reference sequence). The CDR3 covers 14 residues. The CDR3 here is CASSLAAGKNGYTF. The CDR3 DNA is TGTGCCAGCAGCTTAGCGGCAGGGAAGAATGGCTACACCTTC.

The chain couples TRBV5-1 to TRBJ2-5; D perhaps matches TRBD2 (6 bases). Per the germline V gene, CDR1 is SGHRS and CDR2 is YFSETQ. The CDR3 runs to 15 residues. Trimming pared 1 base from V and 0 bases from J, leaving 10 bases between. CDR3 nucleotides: TGCGCCAGCAGCTTGTGGGCGGGGCACCAAGAGACCCAGTACTTC. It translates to CASSLWAGHQETQYF. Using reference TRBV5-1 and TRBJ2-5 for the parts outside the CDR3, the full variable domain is KAGVTQTPRYLIKTRGQQVTLSCSPISGHRSVSWYQQTPGQGLQFLFEYFSETQRNKGNFPGRFSGRQFSNSRSEMNVSTLELGDSALYLCASSLWAGHQETQYFGPGTRLLVL.

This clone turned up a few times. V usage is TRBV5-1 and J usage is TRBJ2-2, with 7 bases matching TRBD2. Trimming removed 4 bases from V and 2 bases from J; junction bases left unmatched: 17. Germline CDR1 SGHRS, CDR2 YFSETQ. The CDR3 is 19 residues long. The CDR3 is CASSPLLGPGGGNTGELFF. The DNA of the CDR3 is TGCGCCAGCAGCCCCCTTCTGGGTCCGGGAGGAGGTAACACCGGGGAGCTGTTTTTT.

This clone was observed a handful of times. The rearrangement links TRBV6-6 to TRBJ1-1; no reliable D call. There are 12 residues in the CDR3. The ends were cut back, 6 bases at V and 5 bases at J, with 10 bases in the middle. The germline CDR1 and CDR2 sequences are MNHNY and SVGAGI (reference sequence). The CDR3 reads CASSFGLTEAFF. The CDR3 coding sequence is TGTGCCAGCAGCTTCGGACTGACTGAAGCTTTCTTT.